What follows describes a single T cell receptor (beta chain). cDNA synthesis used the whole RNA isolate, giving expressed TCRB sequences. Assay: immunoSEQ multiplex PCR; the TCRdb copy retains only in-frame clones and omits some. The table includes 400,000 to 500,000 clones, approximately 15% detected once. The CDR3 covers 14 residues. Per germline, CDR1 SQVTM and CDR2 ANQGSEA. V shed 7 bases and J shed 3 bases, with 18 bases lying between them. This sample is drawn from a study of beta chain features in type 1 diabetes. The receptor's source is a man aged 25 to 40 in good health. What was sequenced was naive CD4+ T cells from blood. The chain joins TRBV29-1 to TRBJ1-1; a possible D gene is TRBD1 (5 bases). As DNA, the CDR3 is TGCAGCGCCGAAACGGGGCTGGGGGACACTGAAGCTTTCTTT. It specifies CSAETGLGDTEAFF.